The 27 T cell receptor beta chains below all came from one sample that was sequenced in a study of OX40 agonist ivuxolimab in advanced cancers. Assay used: immunoSEQ multiplex PCR; TCRdb lists only in-frame clones, some missing. The data contain approximately 37,000 clones, 84% of them singletons. Source: CD4+ or CD8+ T cells sorted from blood, taken in a trial of the OX40 agonist ivuxolimab. The receptors were gathered from an adult with an advanced solid tumor such as melanoma, head and neck, liver or kidney cancer.

The J gene is TRBJ2-3, the V gene TRBV14; D may be TRBD1 (5 bases). Germline V gene data show CDR1 as SGHDN and CDR2 as FVKESK. Trimming left V 5 bases short and J 5 bases short, with 14 bases between. This CDR3 is 14 amino acids long. The CDR3 protein is CASSGARQGDTQYF. CDR3 coding DNA: TGTGCCAGCAGCGGGGCCCGGCAGGGAGATACGCAGTATTTT.

This chain connects TRBV7-2 to TRBJ2-3; no definite D call. From germline, CDR1 is SGHTA and CDR2 FQGNSA. The CDR3 runs 11 residues. V lost 0 bases and J 15 bases, leaving 10 bases between the germline ends. CDR3 in amino acids: CASSLALTPYF. The CDR3 DNA follows: TGTGCCAGCAGCTTAGCCCTAACACCCTATTTT.

This clone was recorded once. J is TRBJ1-6 and V is TRBV12-2; TRBD1 was called by the table and not checked on the DNA. TRBV12-2 is labeled a pseudogene. CDR3 size: 15 residues. This chain's CDR3 is CASRPGTGYNSPLHF. Here the CDR3 DNA reads TGTGCAAGTCGCCCCGGGACAGGCTATAATTCACCCCTCCACTTT.

This chain connects TRBV15 to TRBJ2-3, with 8 bases lining up with TRBD1. The CDR3 contains 17 residues. Per the germline V gene, CDR1 is LNHNV and CDR2 is YYDKDF (reference sequence). Trimming at V came to 3 bases and at J to 2 bases, leaving 10 bases not matched to a gene. The CDR3 loop is CATSRDRTGNPTDTQYF. The CDR3 coding sequence is TGTGCCACCAGCAGGGATAGGACAGGGAACCCCACAGATACGCAGTATTTT.

The rearrangement joins TRBV5-6 to TRBJ2-7; the D is unclear. CDR3 length equals 13 residues. The ends were cut back, 0 bases at V and 4 bases at J, with 8 bases in the middle. Per the germline V gene, CDR1 is SGHDT and CDR2 is YYEEEE. CDR3 nucleotide sequence: TGTGCCAGCAGCTTGGGTACAACTTACGAGCAGTACTTC. Translated, it gives CASSLGTTYEQYF.

This clone showed up just a few times. This chain joins TRBV5-1 and TRBJ1-1; 7 positions agree with TRBD1. The germline CDR1 and CDR2 sequences are SGHRS and YFSETQ. V shed 4 bases, J shed 1 base, and the junction held 4 bases outside the gene matches. This CDR3 is 14 amino acids long. CDR3 sequence reads: CASSLGTANTEAFF. The CDR3 DNA reads TGCGCCAGCAGCCTAGGGACAGCGAACACTGAAGCTTTCTTT.

CDR3 loop: CASMIGTSGGYVQETQYF. The DNA of the CDR3 is TGTGCCAGCATGATAGGGACTAGCGGGGGTTACGTACAAGAGACCCAGTACTTC. The chain couples TRBV9 to TRBJ2-5; 14 bases match TRBD2. CDR3 size: 18 residues. CDR1 is SGDLS, CDR2 YYNGEE, per germline. Trimming cost V 6 bases and J 2 bases; bases outside gene matches: 12.

This chain connects TRBV12-5 to TRBJ2-1; 15 bases are shared with TRBD2. Germline trimming cut 11 bases from V and 7 bases from J; bases unmatched to any gene: 3. CDR1 is LGHNT and CDR2 is FRNRAP in the germline V gene. The CDR3 covers 13 residues. The CDR3 region has the DNA TGTGCTTCGGGACTAGCGGGAGGTAATGAGCAGTTCTTC. It encodes CASGLAGGNEQFF. Full variable domain (missing parts from reference TRBV12-5 and TRBJ2-1): DARVTQTPRHKVTEMGQEVTMRCQPILGHNTVFWYRQTMMQGLELLAYFRNRAPLDDSGMPKDRFSAEMPDATLATLKIQPSEPRDSAVYFCASGLAGGNEQFFGPGTRLTVL.

The chain has TRBV7-2 and TRBJ1-2; D not resolved. With 0 bases removed from V and 4 bases from J, the gap between germline ends came to 9 bases. This CDR3 comprises 14 residues. CDR1 is SGHTA and CDR2 is FQGNSA in the germline V gene. CDR3 sequence: CASSLALTAYGYTF. CDR3 bases: TGTGCCAGCAGCTTAGCGCTTACGGCCTATGGCTACACCTTC.

The genes are TRBV29-1 and TRBJ1-2; 9 positions agree with TRBD1. Germline CDR1 reads SQVTM; CDR2 reads ANQGSEA. This CDR3 is built from 13 residues. After removal of 7 bases from V and 7 bases from J, the junction contained 10 bases not matched to a gene. In DNA, the CDR3 is TGCAGCGCTCCGGGACAGGGAGGTGCTGGCTACACCTTC. This codes for CSAPGQGGAGYTF. The full variable domain, with the rest looked up from reference TRBV29-1 and TRBJ1-2, is SAVISQKPSRDICQRGTSLTIQCQVDSQVTMMFWYRQQPGQSLTLIATANQGSEATYESGFVIDKFPISRPNLTFSTLTVSNMSPEDSSIYLCSAPGQGGAGYTFGSGTRLTVV.

The chain carries TRBV27 and TRBJ2-3, with a possible D match to TRBD2 (6 bases). CDR1 is MNHEY, CDR2 SMNVEV, per germline (reference sequence). Trimming shortened V by 5 bases and J by 4 bases, and 13 bases separated the two germline ends. There are 14 residues in the CDR3. CDR3 in amino acids: CASSLLGGPDTQYF. The CDR3 DNA reads as TGTGCCAGCAGTCTACTAGGAGGGCCAGATACGCAGTATTTT.

The chain couples TRBV29-1 to TRBJ2-5; D unclear. Germline CDR1 SQVTM, CDR2 ANQGSEA. Trimming took 3 bases from V and 7 from J, leaving 12 bases between them. This CDR3 comprises 12 residues. For the CDR3, the DNA is TGCAGCGTTGACCGTCCCTCCGGGACCCAGTACTTC. This gives the protein CSVDRPSGTQYF.

V is TRBV15 and J is TRBJ2-1; 9 nucleotides align to TRBD2. The CDR3 covers 17 residues. The V gene's germline CDR1 is LNHNV and CDR2 YYDKDF (reference sequence). V lost 0 bases and J lost 4; bases outside the gene matches: 7. The CDR3 is CATSREASGNLYNEQFF. The CDR3 DNA reads TGTGCCACCAGCAGAGAGGCTAGCGGGAATCTGTACAATGAGCAGTTCTTC. Complete variable domain (other parts from reference TRBV15 and TRBJ2-1): DAMVIQNPRYQVTQFGKPVTLSCSQTLNHNVMYWYQQKSSQAPKLLFHYYDKDFNNEADTPDNFQSRRPNTSFCFLDIRSPGLGDTAMYLCATSREASGNLYNEQFFGPGTRLTVL.

This chain links TRBV6-6 with TRBJ1-1; 8 bases match TRBD1. Trimming took 5 bases from V and 6 from J; bases not matched to a gene: 14. Germline CDR1 and CDR2: MNHNY and SVGAGI (reference sequence). The CDR3 length is 16 residues. The CDR3 loop is CASSPQRTGLNAEAFF. As DNA, the CDR3 is TGTGCCAGCAGTCCCCAAAGGACAGGGTTAAACGCTGAAGCTTTCTTT.

This clone came up a few times. The V gene is TRBV2, the J gene TRBJ1-2; D is unclear. The CDR3 has 14 amino acids. V dropped 4 bases and J dropped 0 bases, with 9 bases sitting between them. CDR1 SNHLY and CDR2 FYNNEI come from the germline V gene. CDR3 protein: CASSGQKANYGYTF. For the CDR3, the DNA is TGTGCCAGCAGTGGGCAGAAAGCTAACTATGGCTACACCTTC.

The rearrangement links TRBV28 to TRBJ2-5, with D tentatively TRBD1 or TRBD2 (6 bases each). The germline V gene encodes CDR1 MDHEN and CDR2 SYDVKM. Trimming took off 6 bases at V and 4 bases at J, with 9 bases between the two ends. This CDR3 spans 12 amino acids. The CDR3 reads CASREGGETQYF. Here the CDR3 DNA reads TGTGCCAGCAGGGAGGGGGGAGAGACCCAGTACTTC. Complete variable domain (other parts from reference TRBV28 and TRBJ2-5): DVKVTQSSRYLVKRTGEKVFLECVQDMDHENMFWYRQDPGLGLRLIYFSYDVKMKEKGDIPEGYSVSREKKERFSLILESASTNQTSMYLCASREGGETQYFGPGTRLLVL.

The gene calls are TRBV23-1 and TRBJ2-3, with D perhaps matching TRBD1 or TRBD2 (6 bases each). TRBV23-1 falls under the ORF class, with uncertain function. The CDR3 is 17 residues long. The V gene lost 0 bases and the J gene lost 0 bases, with 13 bases spanning the gap. CDR3 sequence: CASSQSSEGGSTDTQYF. The CDR3 DNA sequence: TGCGCCAGCAGTCAATCGTCTGAGGGGGGTAGCACAGATACGCAGTATTTT.

V is TRBV28 and J is TRBJ1-1, with a possible D match to TRBD1 (6 bases). Germline CDR1 reads MDHEN; CDR2 reads SYDVKM. The CDR3 is made up of 15 amino acids. Trimming removed 7 bases at V and 1 base at J, with 16 bases between. CDR3 DNA sequence: TGTGCCAGCATCGAAGGGGGGGCCGGGAACACTGAAGCTTTCTTT. It translates to CASIEGGAGNTEAFF.

The chain uses TRBV7-8 and TRBJ1-5; possibly TRBD1 for D (6 bases). V shed 1 base and J shed 5 bases, with 6 bases lying between them. The germline V gene encodes CDR1 SGHVS and CDR2 FQNEAQ. The CDR3 extends over 13 amino acids. In DNA, the CDR3 is TGTGCCAGCAGCTTAGACAGGGATCAGCCCCAGCATTTT. Translation gives CASSLDRDQPQHF.

J is TRBJ2-3 and V is TRBV6-6; 7 nucleotides match TRBD1. J lost 2 bases, V lost 5 bases, and 7 bases had no gene match. Germline CDR1 and CDR2: MNHNY and SVGAGI (reference sequence). The CDR3 runs 15 residues. DNA for the CDR3: TGTGCCAGCAGTAACCGGGACAGAACCACAGATACGCAGTATTTT. It codes for CASSNRDRTTDTQYF.

This clone was recorded only once. The chain combines TRBV6-1 with TRBJ2-5, with TRBD1 identical over 8 bases. Germline V CDR1 and CDR2: MNHNS, SASEGT. This CDR3 region has 14 residues. The V gene end was trimmed by 7 bases and the J gene end by 5 bases; junction bases not matched to a gene: 9. CDR3: CASNDRGIGETQYF. The CDR3 nucleotides are TGTGCCAGCAATGACAGGGGAATAGGCGAGACCCAGTACTTC.

The chain employs TRBV29-1 and TRBJ2-7, with D tentatively TRBD2 (6 bases). There are 14 residues in the CDR3. CDR1 and CDR2 (germline): SQVTM, ANQGSEA. V lost 1 base, J lost 2 bases, and 12 bases lay in between. The CDR3 nucleotides read TGCAGCGTTGAAGTGGTCGGGAGTCCCTACGAGCAGTACTTC. It codes for CSVEVVGSPYEQYF.

V and J are TRBV10-3 and TRBJ1-5; 9 bases align to TRBD1. Per the germline V gene, CDR1 is ENHRY and CDR2 is SYGVKD. The CDR3 totals 16 residues. Unmatched junction bases numbered 5, after V lost 5 bases and J lost 0 bases. The CDR3 sequence is CAISPGQGPSNQPQHF. The CDR3 DNA reads as TGTGCCATCAGTCCGGGACAGGGACCTAGCAATCAGCCCCAGCATTTT.

This sequence joins TRBV4-2 and TRBJ1-1; the D gene is possibly TRBD1 (6 bases). V lost 4 bases, J lost 3 bases, and 21 bases lay in between. CDR1 is LGHNA and CDR2 is YNFKEQ in the germline V gene. The CDR3 totals 17 residues. As DNA, the CDR3 is TGTGCCAGCAGCCCCCAACCGGGGGGCGCGTCGGACACTGAAGCTTTCTTT. Its protein product is CASSPQPGGASDTEAFF.

V usage is TRBV5-1 and J usage is TRBJ2-6; no firm D call. Trimming took 6 bases from V and 0 from J, leaving 10 bases between them. Germline V gives CDR1 SGHRS, CDR2 YFSETQ. CDR3 size: 15 residues. The DNA for the CDR3 is TGCGCCAGCATGGGCGGTGACTCTGGGGCCAACGTCCTGACTTTC. Its translation is CASMGGDSGANVLTF.

The sample holds one count of this clone. Other DNA sequences in the same sample also yield this CDR3. This rearrangement joins TRBV18 to TRBJ2-7, with TRBD1 matching 11 bases. The germline V gene has CDR1 KGHSH and CDR2 LQKENI. The ends lost 2 bases at V and 4 bases at J; junction bases unmatched: 1. The CDR3 has 14 residues. CDR3 nucleotide sequence: TGTGCCAGCTCACCAGGACAGGGGGCGTACGAGCAGTACTTC. It codes for CASSPGQGAYEQYF.

This clone was detected only once. The rearrangement uses TRBV7-8 and TRBJ1-1; D unclear. This CDR3 has 14 amino acids. The germline V and J ends were trimmed by 3 bases and 6 bases, with 14 bases remaining between them. CDR1 is SGHVS, CDR2 FQNEAQ, per germline. CDR3 nucleotides: TGTGCCAGCAGCTTTGCGGGATTGGTGGCTGAAGCTTTCTTT. This translates into CASSFAGLVAEAFF. The full variable domain, completed using reference TRBV7-8 and TRBJ1-1, is GAGVSQSPRYKVAKRGQDVALRCDPISGHVSLFWYQQALGQGPEFLTYFQNEAQLDKSGLPSDRFFAERPEGSVSTLKIQRTQQEDSAVYLCASSFAGLVAEAFFGQGTRLTVV.